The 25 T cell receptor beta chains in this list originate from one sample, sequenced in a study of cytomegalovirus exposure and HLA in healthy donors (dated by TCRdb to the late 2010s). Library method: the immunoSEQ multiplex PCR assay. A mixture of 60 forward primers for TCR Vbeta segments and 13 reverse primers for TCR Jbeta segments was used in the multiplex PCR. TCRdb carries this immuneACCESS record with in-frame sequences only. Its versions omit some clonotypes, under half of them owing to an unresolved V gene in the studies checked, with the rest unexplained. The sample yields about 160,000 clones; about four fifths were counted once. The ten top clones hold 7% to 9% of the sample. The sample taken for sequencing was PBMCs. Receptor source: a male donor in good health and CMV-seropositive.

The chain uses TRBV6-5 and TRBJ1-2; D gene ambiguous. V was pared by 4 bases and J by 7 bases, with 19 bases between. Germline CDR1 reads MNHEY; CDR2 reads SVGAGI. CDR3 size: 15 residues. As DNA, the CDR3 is TGTGCCAGCAGTTCACCTATAGACCGGGTCCGTGGCTACACCTTC. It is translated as CASSSPIDRVRGYTF.

Written as DNA, the CDR3 is TGCGCCAGCAGCTTAGCGGGGGAAGGGGGGACCCAGTACTTC. Its translation is CASSLAGEGGTQYF. V is TRBV5-1 and J is TRBJ2-5; TRBD2 agrees at 8 bases. The CDR3 is 14 residues long. CDR1 and CDR2 (germline): SGHRS, YFSETQ. The ends lost 2 bases at V and 7 bases at J; junction bases unmatched: 7.

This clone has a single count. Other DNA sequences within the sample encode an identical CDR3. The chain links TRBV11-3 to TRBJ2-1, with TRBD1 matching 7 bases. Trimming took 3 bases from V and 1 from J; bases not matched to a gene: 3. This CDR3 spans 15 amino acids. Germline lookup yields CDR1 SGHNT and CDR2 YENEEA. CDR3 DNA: TGTGCCAGCAGCTTGACAGGGAGTTCCTACAATGAGCAGTTCTTC. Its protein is CASSLTGSSYNEQFF. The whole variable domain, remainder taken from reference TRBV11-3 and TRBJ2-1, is EAGVVQSPRYKIIEKKQPVAFWCNPISGHNTLYWYLQNLGQGPELLIRYENEEAVDDSQLPKDRFSAERLKGVDSTLKIQPAELGDSAVYLCASSLTGSSYNEQFFGPGTRLTVL.

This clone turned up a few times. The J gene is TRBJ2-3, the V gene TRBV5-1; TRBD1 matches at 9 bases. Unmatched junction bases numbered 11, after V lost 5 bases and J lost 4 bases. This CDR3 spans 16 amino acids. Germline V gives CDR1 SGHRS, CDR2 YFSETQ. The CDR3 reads CASSVAGTGFPDTQYF. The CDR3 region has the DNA TGCGCCAGCAGTGTAGCCGGGACAGGGTTCCCAGATACGCAGTATTTT.

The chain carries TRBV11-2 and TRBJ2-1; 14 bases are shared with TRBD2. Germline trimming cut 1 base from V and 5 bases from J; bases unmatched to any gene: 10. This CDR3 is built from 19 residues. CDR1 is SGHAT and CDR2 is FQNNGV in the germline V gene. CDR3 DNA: TGTGCCAGCAGCTTAGGGGTACCGGGACTAGCGGGGGATGACAATGAGCAGTTCTTC. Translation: CASSLGVPGLAGDDNEQFF.

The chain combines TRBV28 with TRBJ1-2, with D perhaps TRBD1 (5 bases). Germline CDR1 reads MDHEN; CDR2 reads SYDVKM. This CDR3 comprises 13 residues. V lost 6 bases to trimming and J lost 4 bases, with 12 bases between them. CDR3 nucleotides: TGTGCCAGCAGAACAGGAACTCTCTATGGCTACACCTTC. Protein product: CASRTGTLYGYTF.

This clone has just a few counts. The CDR3 region has the DNA TGTGCCATCAGTGAGTCCAGCGGGAGGGCCGGGTTCGGTCAGTACTTC. Protein product: CAISESSGRAGFGQYF. The J gene is TRBJ2-4, the V gene TRBV10-3, with TRBD2 matching over 10 bases. Trimming removed 0 bases from V and 12 bases from J; junction bases left unmatched: 11. Germline CDR1 is ENHRY and CDR2 is SYGVKD. The CDR3 consists of 16 residues.

Here the CDR3 DNA reads TGTGCCAGCAGACGAGAAGAGACTAACTATGGCTACACCTTC. This encodes CASRREETNYGYTF. The V and J genes are TRBV6-1 and TRBJ1-2; D unclear. The V end lost 6 bases, the J end lost 0 bases, and 11 bases lay between the germline ends. The CDR3 has 14 residues. CDR1 is MNHNS, CDR2 SASEGT, per germline.

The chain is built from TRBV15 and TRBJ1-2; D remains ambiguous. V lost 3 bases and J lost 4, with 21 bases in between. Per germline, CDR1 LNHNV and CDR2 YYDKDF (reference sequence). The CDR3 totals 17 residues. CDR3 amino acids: CATSRDTGFLPAYGYTF. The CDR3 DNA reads TGTGCCACCAGCAGGGATACCGGGTTCCTTCCCGCCTATGGCTACACCTTC.

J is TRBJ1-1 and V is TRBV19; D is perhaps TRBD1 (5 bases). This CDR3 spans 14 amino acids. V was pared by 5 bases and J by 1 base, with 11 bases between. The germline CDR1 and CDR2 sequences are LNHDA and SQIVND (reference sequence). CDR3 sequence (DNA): TGTGCCAGTAGTCCTCAAAGGGGGAACACTGAAGCTTTCTTT. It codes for CASSPQRGNTEAFF.

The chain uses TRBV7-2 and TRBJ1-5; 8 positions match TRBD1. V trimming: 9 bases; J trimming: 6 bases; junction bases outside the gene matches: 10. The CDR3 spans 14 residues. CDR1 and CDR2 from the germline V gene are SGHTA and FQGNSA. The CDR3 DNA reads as TGTGCCAGTCAGCGAGGACAGGGTCTTCAGCCCCAGCATTTT. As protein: CASQRGQGLQPQHF.

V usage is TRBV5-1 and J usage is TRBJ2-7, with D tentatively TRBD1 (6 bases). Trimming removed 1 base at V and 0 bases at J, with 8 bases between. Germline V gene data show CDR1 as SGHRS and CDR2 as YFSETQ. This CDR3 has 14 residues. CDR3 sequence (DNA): TGCGCCAGCAGCTTGACAGGGAGCTCCTACGAGCAGTACTTC. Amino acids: CASSLTGSSYEQYF. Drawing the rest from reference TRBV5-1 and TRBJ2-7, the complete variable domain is KAGVTQTPRYLIKTRGQQVTLSCSPISGHRSVSWYQQTPGQGLQFLFEYFSETQRNKGNFPGRFSGRQFSNSRSEMNVSTLELGDSALYLCASSLTGSSYEQYFGPGTRLTVT.

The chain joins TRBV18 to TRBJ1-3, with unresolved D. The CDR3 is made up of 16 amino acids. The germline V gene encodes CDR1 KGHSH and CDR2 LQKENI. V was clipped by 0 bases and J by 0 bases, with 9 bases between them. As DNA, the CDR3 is TGTGCCAGCTCACCACCGGCAGGTTTCTCTGGAAACACCATATATTTT. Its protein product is CASSPPAGFSGNTIYF.

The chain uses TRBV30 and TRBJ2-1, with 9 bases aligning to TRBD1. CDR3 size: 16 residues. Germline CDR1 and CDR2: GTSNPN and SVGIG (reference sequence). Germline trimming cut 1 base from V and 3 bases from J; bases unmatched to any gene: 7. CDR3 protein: CAWSAGTGIGYNEQFF. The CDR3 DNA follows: TGTGCCTGGAGTGCGGGGACAGGGATAGGCTACAATGAGCAGTTCTTC.

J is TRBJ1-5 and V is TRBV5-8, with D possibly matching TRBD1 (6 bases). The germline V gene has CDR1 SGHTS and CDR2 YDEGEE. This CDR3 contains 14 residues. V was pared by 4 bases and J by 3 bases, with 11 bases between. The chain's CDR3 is CASSIRDNNQPQHF. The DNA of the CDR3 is TGTGCCAGCAGCATCCGGGACAACAATCAGCCCCAGCATTTT.

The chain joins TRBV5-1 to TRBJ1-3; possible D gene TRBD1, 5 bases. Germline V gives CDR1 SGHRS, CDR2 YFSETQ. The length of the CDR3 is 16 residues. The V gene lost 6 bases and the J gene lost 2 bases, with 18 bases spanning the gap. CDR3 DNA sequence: TGCGCCAGCACCACTGGAAATGGGGGGACTGGAAACACCATATATTTT. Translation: CASTTGNGGTGNTIYF.

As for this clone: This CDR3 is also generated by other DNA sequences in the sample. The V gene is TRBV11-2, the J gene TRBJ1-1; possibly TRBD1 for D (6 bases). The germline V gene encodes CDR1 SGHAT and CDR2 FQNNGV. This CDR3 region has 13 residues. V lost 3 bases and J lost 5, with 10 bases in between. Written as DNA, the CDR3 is TGTGCCAGCAGCTTGGACAGTCGGACTGAAGCTTTCTTT. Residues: CASSLDSRTEAFF.

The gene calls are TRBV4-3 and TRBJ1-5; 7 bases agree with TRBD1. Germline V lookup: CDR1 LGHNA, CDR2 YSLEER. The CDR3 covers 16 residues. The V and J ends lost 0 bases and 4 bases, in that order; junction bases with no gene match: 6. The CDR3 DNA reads TGCGCCAGCAGCCAAGATCCGGACAGGCGGAATCAGCCCCAGCATTTT. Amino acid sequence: CASSQDPDRRNQPQHF.

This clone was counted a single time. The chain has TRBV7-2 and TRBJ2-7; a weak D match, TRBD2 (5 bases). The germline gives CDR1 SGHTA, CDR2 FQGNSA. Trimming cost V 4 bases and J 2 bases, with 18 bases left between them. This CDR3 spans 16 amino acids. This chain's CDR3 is CASSSGLSGETYEQYF. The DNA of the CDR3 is TGTGCCAGCAGCTCAGGACTCTCCGGGGAGACCTACGAGCAGTACTTC.

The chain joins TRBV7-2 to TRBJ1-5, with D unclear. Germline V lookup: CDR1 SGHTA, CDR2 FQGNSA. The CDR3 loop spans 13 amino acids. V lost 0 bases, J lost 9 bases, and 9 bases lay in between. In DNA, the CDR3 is TGTGCCAGCAGCTTAGCTACGGTTGGGCCCCAGCATTTT. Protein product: CASSLATVGPQHF.

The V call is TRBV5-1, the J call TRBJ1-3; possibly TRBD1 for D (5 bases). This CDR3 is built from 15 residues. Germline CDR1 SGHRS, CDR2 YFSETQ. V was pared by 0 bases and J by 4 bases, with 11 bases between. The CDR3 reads CASSLAQGIGNTIYF. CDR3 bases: TGCGCCAGCAGCTTGGCCCAGGGCATCGGAAACACCATATATTTT.

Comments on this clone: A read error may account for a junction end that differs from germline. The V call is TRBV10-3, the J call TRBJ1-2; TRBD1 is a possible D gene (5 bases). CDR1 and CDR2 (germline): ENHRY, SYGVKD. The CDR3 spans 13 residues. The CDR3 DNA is TGTGCCCTCAGGGTAGGAGACAACTATGGCTACACCTTC. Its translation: CALRVGDNYGYTF.

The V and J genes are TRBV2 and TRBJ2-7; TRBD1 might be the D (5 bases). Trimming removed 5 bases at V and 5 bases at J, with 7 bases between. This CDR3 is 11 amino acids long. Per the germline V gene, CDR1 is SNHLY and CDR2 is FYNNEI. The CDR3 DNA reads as TGTGCCAGCAGTCGCAGGGACGAGCAGTACTTC. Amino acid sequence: CASSRRDEQYF.

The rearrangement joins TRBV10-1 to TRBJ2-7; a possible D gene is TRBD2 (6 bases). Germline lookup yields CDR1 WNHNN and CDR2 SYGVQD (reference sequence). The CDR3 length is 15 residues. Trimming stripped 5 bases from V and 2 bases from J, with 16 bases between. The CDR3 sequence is CASSPRLDVAYEQYF. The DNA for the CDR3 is TGCGCCAGCAGTCCGCGACTAGATGTTGCCTACGAGCAGTACTTC.

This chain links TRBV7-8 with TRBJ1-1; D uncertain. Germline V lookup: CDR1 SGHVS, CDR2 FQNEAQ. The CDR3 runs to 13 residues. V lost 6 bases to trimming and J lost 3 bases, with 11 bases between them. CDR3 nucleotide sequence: TGTGCCAGCAGAACGGACGGGGACACTGAAGCTTTCTTT. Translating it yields CASRTDGDTEAFF.